This TCR beta chain is drawn from a study of beta chain features in type 1 diabetes. CDR3 length equals 15 residues. Germline-derived CDR1 and CDR2 are SEHNR and FQNEAQ (reference sequence). V was pared by 2 bases and J by 3 bases, with 10 bases between. This clone came up a few times. TCRB transcripts that were expressed got sequenced, as all of the isolated RNA had been reverse transcribed. The repertoire was sequenced with immunoSEQ multiplex PCR; TCRdb's copy has only in-frame clones and lacks some. The sample yields under 400,000 clones, approximately 14% seen once. The sequenced sample consisted of central memory CD4+ T cells from blood. This clonotype was sampled from a man under 40 in good health. The chain uses TRBV7-9 and TRBJ1-4; D unresolved. This chain's CDR3 is CASSLKAGPNEKLFF. CDR3 in DNA: TGTGCCAGCAGCTTAAAGGCGGGCCCTAATGAAAAACTGTTTTTT.